This T cell receptor beta chain emerged from a study of cytomegalovirus exposure and HLA in healthy donors. Regarding the study as a whole: When a later analysis was performed, an Asian-associated ancestry cluster reportedly had fewer N-insertions than the roughly 690-donor mean.

From germline, CDR1 is SGHTS and CDR2 YDEGEE. Trimming cost V 2 bases and J 7 bases, with 7 bases left between them. This CDR3 comprises 12 residues. Among the donors, all were healthy bone marrow donors. Worth noting for this clone: Its antigen is not known.

The study ran its PCR with 60 Vbeta and 13 Jbeta primers. This table comes from immunoSEQ multiplex PCR, and its TCRdb copy is limited to in-frame clones, with some not included. The table has approximately 220,000 clones, over 75% seen once. Sample: PBMCs. This rearrangement joins TRBV5-8 to TRBJ1-5, with D tentatively TRBD1 (5 bases). This sequence originates from a girl aged 2-10 years in good health and CMV-seronegative. The CDR3 loop is CASSLRGQPQHF. The CDR3 DNA reads TGTGCCAGCAGCTTAAGGGGACAGCCCCAGCATTTT.